These 2 T cell receptor beta chains came from one sample sequenced in a study of shared clonotypes between healthy human individuals. Assay: immunoSEQ multiplex PCR; the TCRdb copy retains only in-frame clones and omits some. This sample has about a million clones, with around three quarters found just once. The sample was memory CD4+ T cells sorted from blood. The subset here: CD45RA-negative fraction. These receptors all stem from a man in his late teens or twenties in good health.

The chain combines TRBV10-2 with TRBJ2-1; 9 bases are shared with TRBD2. J lost 9 bases, V lost 6 bases, and 12 bases had no gene match. Germline V lookup: CDR1 WSHSY, CDR2 SAAADI. CDR3 length equals 15 residues. CDR3 region: CASRVQGLAWSEQFF. For the CDR3, the DNA is TGCGCCAGCAGAGTACAAGGACTAGCGTGGAGTGAGCAGTTCTTC.

This chain uses TRBV6-5 with TRBJ1-1; the match to TRBD1 covers 8 bases. Germline loops: CDR1 MNHEY, CDR2 SVGAGI. Trimming removed 6 bases from V and 4 bases from J; junction bases left unmatched: 7. The CDR3 extends over 14 amino acids. This CDR3 reads CASSKRDRRTEAFF. The DNA for the CDR3 is TGTGCCAGCAGCAAAAGGGACAGGCGCACTGAAGCTTTCTTT.